This T cell receptor (beta chain) was sequenced for a study of cytomegalovirus exposure and HLA in healthy donors. Study-wide results and caveats: Productive rates of about 87% or about 30% were seen for most TCR beta V segments in an earlier analysis. Later on, a genetic analysis was performed. It linked a missense variant in DCLRE1C with V- and J-gene trimming of TCR beta.

Turning to this clone: Its specificity is unknown.

Use of 60 Vbeta and 13 Jbeta primers characterized the PCR. Study processing details: Approximately 9.9 million of about 80 million unique TCR beta chains were shared, per a later count. Measured with immunoSEQ multiplex PCR; TCRdb has only the in-frame clones, and not every one. V and J calls plus clone size are reproduced from that table; the DNA served to infer D and trimming. This sample's table reports 100,000 or so clones. V dropped 4 bases and J dropped 5; count of bases not matched to a gene: 10. The CDR3 is 15 residues long. Per germline, CDR1 MNHEY and CDR2 SMNVEV (reference sequence). V usage is TRBV27 and J usage is TRBJ2-7; 8 bases map to TRBD1. The sequenced material came from PBMCs. This receptor was taken from a man aged 50-59 years in good health and CMV-seronegative. Here the CDR3 reads CASSSIGQGANEQYF. DNA of the CDR3: TGTGCCAGCAGTTCAATAGGACAGGGCGCGAACGAGCAGTACTTC.